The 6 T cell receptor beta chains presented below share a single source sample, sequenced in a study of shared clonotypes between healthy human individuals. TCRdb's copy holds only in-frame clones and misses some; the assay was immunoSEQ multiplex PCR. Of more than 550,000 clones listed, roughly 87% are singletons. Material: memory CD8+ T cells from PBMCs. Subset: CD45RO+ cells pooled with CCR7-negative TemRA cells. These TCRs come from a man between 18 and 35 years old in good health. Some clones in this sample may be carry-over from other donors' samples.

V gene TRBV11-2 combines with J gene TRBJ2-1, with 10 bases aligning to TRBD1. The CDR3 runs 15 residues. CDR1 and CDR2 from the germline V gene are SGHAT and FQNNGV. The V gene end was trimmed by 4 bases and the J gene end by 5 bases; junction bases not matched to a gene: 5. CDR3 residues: CASSSDRGLHNEQFF. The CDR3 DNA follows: TGTGCCAGCAGCTCTGACAGGGGGCTGCACAATGAGCAGTTCTTC. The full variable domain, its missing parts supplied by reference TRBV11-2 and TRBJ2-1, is EAGVAQSPRYKIIEKRQSVAFWCNPISGHATLYWYQQILGQGPKLLIQFQNNGVVDDSQLPKDRFSAERLKGVDSTLKIQPAKLEDSAVYLCASSSDRGLHNEQFFGPGTRLTVL.

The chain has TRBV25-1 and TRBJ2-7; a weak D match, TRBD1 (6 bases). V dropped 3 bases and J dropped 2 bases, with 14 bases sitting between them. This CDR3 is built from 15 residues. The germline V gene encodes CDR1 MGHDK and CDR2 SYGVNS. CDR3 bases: TGTGCCAGCAGTGACGGATCCAGGGGTGCCTACGAGCAGTACTTC. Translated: CASSDGSRGAYEQYF.

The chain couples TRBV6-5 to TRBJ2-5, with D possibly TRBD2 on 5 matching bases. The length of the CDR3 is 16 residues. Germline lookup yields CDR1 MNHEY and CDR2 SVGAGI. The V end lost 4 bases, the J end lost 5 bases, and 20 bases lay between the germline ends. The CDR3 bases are TGTGCCAGCAGTTTCGGATGGACGATGGAGGCGGAGACCCAGTACTTC. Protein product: CASSFGWTMEAETQYF.

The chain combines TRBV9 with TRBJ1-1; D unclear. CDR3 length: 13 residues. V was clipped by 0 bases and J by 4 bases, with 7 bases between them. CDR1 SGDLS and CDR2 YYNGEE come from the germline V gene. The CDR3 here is CASSVGPGTEAFF. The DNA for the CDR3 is TGTGCCAGCAGCGTAGGACCGGGCACTGAAGCTTTCTTT.

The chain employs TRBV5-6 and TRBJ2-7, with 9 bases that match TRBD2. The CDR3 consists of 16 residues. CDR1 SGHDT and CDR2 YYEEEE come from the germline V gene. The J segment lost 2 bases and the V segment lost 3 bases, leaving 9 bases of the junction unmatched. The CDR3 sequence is CASSSRNSGSTYEQYF. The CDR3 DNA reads TGTGCCAGCAGCTCCCGAAATAGCGGGAGTACCTACGAGCAGTACTTC.

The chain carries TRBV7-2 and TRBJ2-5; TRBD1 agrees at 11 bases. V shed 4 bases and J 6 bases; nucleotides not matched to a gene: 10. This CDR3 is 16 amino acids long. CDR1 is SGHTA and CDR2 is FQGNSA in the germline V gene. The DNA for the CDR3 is TGTGCCAGCAGCTCGGAGGACAGGGGGCTTGGGAAGACCCAGTACTTC. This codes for CASSSEDRGLGKTQYF.